Listed below are T cell receptor beta chains from one sample, sequenced in a study of control samples from healthy donors and cancer patients. Assay used: immunoSEQ multiplex PCR; TCRdb lists only in-frame clones, some missing. The sample has about 150,000 clones; 94% are singletons. The material sequenced was blood. Receptors originate from a man in his forties in good health. CDR3s include the opening cysteine and the closing phenylalanine or tryptophan. Each record gives: V gene, clone size, D gene, CDR3 length, J gene, CDR3 protein, CDR3 DNA. The D gene is left open where the match is weak. Rows may omit the clone size; those that give it use once, few, many or a size class.

TRBV2	-	TRBD2	19	TRBJ2-3	CASSDSGGPADTSTDTQYF	TGTGCCAGCAGTGATAGCGGGGGCCCCGCCGATACTAGCACAGATACGCAGTATTTT
TRBV7-3	-	-	13	TRBJ2-2	CASSRGVTGELFF	TGTGCCAGCAGCCGGGGCGTCACCGGGGAGCTGTTTTTT
TRBV27	-	-	13	TRBJ2-1	CASSPFTSPEQFF	TGTGCCAGCAGTCCCTTCACTAGTCCTGAGCAGTTCTTC
TRBV5-6	once	-	14	TRBJ1-2	CASSLGQKNYGYTF	TGTGCCAGCAGCTTGGGACAGAAGAACTATGGCTACACCTTC
TRBV14	once	TRBD2	18	TRBJ2-3	CASSPYSPGTSWSDTQYF	TGTGCCAGCAGCCCCTATTCACCCGGGACTAGTTGGTCAGATACGCAGTATTTT
TRBV6-6	-	TRBD1	14	TRBJ1-2	CASSWQGVNYGYTF	TGTGCCAGCAGTTGGCAGGGGGTTAACTATGGCTACACCTTC
TRBV24-1	-	TRBD1	13	TRBJ2-7	CATRDRTGYEQYF	TGTGCCACCAGGGACCGGACAGGTTACGAGCAGTACTTC
TRBV27	-	TRBD2	15	TRBJ2-1	CASSPSGGAYNEQFF	TGTGCCAGCAGCCCCAGCGGGGGGGCTTACAATGAGCAGTTCTTC
TRBV9	-	-	13	TRBJ1-1	CASSVGQSTEAFF	TGTGCCAGCAGCGTAGGGCAGTCCACTGAAGCTTTCTTT
TRBV15	-	-	13	TRBJ1-5	CATSKMGGQPQHF	TGTGCCACCAGCAAAATGGGAGGGCAGCCCCAGCATTTT
TRBV7-9	-	-	14	TRBJ2-7	CAGGTGSPPYEQYF	TGTGCCGGAGGCACTGGTAGCCCACCTTACGAGCAGTACTTC
TRBV6-2/TRBV6-3	-	-	14	TRBJ1-1	CASSYLRLDTEAFF	TGTGCCAGCAGTTACCTGAGGTTGGACACTGAAGCTTTCTTT
TRBV7-6	-	-	14	TRBJ2-3	CASSLGGTTDTQYF	TGTGCCAGCAGCTTAGGGGGGACTACAGATACGCAGTATTTT
TRBV7-7	-	-	12	TRBJ2-7	CASSSPGLEQYF	TGTGCCAGCAGCTCCCCGGGGCTTGAGCAGTACTTC
TRBV19	-	-	11	TRBJ2-7	CASTNGAEQYF	TGTGCCAGTACGAACGGGGCCGAGCAGTACTTC
TRBV9	-	-	14	TRBJ2-1	CASRQTPGHNEQFF	TGTGCCAGCAGACAGACCCCGGGCCACAATGAGCAGTTCTTC
TRBV28	-	-	13	TRBJ1-2	CASSFRLGYGYTF	TGTGCCAGCAGTTTCCGTCTAGGCTATGGCTACACCTTC
TRBV30	-	-	15	TRBJ1-2	CAWSDPGRQTYGYTF	TGTGCCTGGAGTGACCCTGGGAGACAGACCTATGGCTACACCTTC
TRBV9	once	-	15	TRBJ1-6	CASSPPGSKGSPLHF	TGTGCCAGCAGCCCCCCGGGCAGCAAAGGGTCACCCCTCCACTTT
TRBV30	-	-	14	TRBJ1-3	CAWRQDKSGNTIYF	TGTGCCTGGAGACAGGACAAATCTGGAAACACCATATATTTT
TRBV9	-	TRBD1	14	TRBJ2-7	CASSGRDSISEQYF	TGTGCCAGCAGCGGACGGGACAGCATTTCCGAGCAGTACTTC
TRBV29-1	-	-	16	TRBJ2-1	CSVVWLLGIQSNEQFF	TGCAGCGTTGTCTGGCTGCTAGGTATTCAGAGCAATGAGCAGTTCTTC
TRBV18	-	-	17	TRBJ1-5	CASSSTRGPTPNQPQHF	TGTGCCAGCTCATCAACCAGGGGCCCCACTCCCAATCAGCCCCAGCATTTT
TRBV6-5	-	-	15	TRBJ1-5	CASSYSGGFNQPQHF	TGTGCCAGCAGTTACTCGGGAGGATTCAATCAGCCCCAGCATTTT
TRBV6-2/TRBV6-3	-	-	16	TRBJ1-3	CASSSPFRSSGNTIYF	TGTGCCAGCAGTTCCCCGTTTAGAAGCTCTGGAAACACCATATATTTT
TRBV5-6	-	TRBD1	13	TRBJ1-2	CASSVGTGGRYTF	TGTGCCAGCAGCGTCGGGACAGGGGGCCGCTACACCTTC
TRBV7-8	-	TRBD1	16	TRBJ1-2	CASSQNRDSYNYGYTF	TGTGCCAGCAGCCAGAACCGGGACAGTTATAACTATGGCTACACCTTC
TRBV27	-	TRBD2	15	TRBJ2-3	CASSLRRGSTDTQYF	TGTGCCAGCAGTTTACGGCGGGGGAGCACAGATACGCAGTATTTT
TRBV28	-	-	15	TRBJ1-3	CASSLGGISGNTIYF	TGTGCCAGCAGTTTGGGAGGGATCTCTGGAAACACCATATATTTT
TRBV6-1	once	-	13	TRBJ1-1	CASSELAGSEAFF	TGTGCCAGCAGTGAACTCGCGGGAAGTGAAGCTTTCTTT
TRBV6-5	-	-	14	TRBJ2-3	CASRPGGRKDTQYF	TGTGCCAGCAGACCCGGGGGGCGCAAAGATACGCAGTATTTT
TRBV6-4	-	-	14	TRBJ1-4	CASKRQAEDEKLFF	TGTGCCAGCAAGCGACAGGCGGAGGATGAAAAACTGTTTTTT
TRBV4-1	-	-	13	TRBJ2-7	CASSQARAYEQYF	TGCGCCAGCAGCCAAGCGAGGGCTTACGAGCAGTACTTC
TRBV12-3/TRBV12-4	-	TRBD1	13	TRBJ2-7	CASSFQGVYEQYF	TGTGCCAGCAGTTTTCAGGGGGTCTACGAGCAGTACTTC
TRBV12-3/TRBV12-4	-	TRBD1	12	TRBJ1-4	CASSFPGGKLFF	TGTGCCAGCAGTTTCCCAGGGGGGAAACTGTTTTTT
TRBV5-1	-	TRBD2	16	TRBJ2-1	CASNGPGLAAYNEQFF	TGCGCCAGCAACGGCCCGGGACTAGCGGCATACAATGAGCAGTTCTTC
TRBV9	-	-	15	TRBJ1-4	CASSVEAVPRVRLFF	TGTGCCAGCAGCGTAGAGGCAGTCCCTAGGGTGAGGCTGTTTTTT
TRBV7-8	once	-	13	TRBJ1-1	CASSLGQNTEAFF	TGTGCCAGCAGCTTGGGCCAGAACACTGAAGCTTTCTTT
TRBV5-6	-	-	16	TRBJ2-4	CASSFRQGSAGDIQYF	TGTGCCAGCAGCTTCCGACAGGGGTCGGCGGGAGACATTCAGTACTTC
TRBV19	-	-	14	TRBJ2-1	CASSPPPGVHEQFF	TGTGCCAGTAGTCCACCCCCAGGGGTGCATGAGCAGTTCTTC